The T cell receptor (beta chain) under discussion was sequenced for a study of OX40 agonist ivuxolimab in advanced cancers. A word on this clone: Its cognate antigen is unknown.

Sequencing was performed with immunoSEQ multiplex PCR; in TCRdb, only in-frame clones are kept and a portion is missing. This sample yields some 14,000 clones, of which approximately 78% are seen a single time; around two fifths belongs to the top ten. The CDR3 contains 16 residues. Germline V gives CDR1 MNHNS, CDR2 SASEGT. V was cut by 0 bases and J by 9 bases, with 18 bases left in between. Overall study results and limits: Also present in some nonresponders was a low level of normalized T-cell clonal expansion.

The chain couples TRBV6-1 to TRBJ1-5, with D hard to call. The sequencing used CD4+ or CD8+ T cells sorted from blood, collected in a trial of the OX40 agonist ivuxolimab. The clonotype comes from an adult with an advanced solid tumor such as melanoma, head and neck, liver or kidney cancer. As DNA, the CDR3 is TGTGCCAGCAGTGAAGCGCTTCGGACGGGCGTTTCGCCCCAGCATTTT. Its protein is CASSEALRTGVSPQHF.